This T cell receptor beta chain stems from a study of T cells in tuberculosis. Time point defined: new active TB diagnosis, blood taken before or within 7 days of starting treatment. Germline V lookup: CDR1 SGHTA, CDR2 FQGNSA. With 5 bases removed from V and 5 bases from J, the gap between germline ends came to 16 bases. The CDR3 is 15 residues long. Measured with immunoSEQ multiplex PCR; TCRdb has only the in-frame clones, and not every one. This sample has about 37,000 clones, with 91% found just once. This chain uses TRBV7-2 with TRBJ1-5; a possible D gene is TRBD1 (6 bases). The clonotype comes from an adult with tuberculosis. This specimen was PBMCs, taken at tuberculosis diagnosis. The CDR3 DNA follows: TGTGCCAGCAGCCCCGACGGACAGAAATATCAGCCCCAGCATTTT. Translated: CASSPDGQKYQPQHF. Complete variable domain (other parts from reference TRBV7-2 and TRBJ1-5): GAGVSQSPSNKVTEKGKDVELRCDPISGHTALYWYRQSLGQGLEFLIYFQGNSAPDKSGLPSDRFSAERTGGSVSTLTIQRTQQEDSAVYLCASSPDGQKYQPQHFGDGTRLSIL.